This entry features one T cell receptor (beta chain) sequence. The antigen is not known. The sample comes from a study of glioma-infiltrating T cells after dendritic cell vaccination. Study-level background: Patients had newly diagnosed or recurrent glioblastoma and received dendritic cell vaccines.

No glioblastoma patient carried an isocitrate dehydrogenase mutation. Profiled with immunoSEQ multiplex PCR; TCRdb holds only in-frame clones, not every one. This sample carries roughly 82,000 clones, around 90% of them seen once, and the ten largest clones take about 3.2%. Findings and caveats of the study: TCR clonality showed no direct relationship with survival. Higher pretreatment TIL content predicted longer progression-free time and survival.

The CDR3 extends over 14 amino acids. Trimming removed 9 bases from V and 1 base from J, with 15 bases in between. CDR1 is LNHDA and CDR2 is SQIVND in the germline V gene (reference sequence). The sample in question was blood, obtained before dendritic cell vaccination. The TCR originated in a human donor with glioblastoma. The chain combines TRBV19 with TRBJ1-1; D unclear. The DNA of the CDR3 is TGTGCCAGCTCCAAACGAGTCTCGAACACTGAAGCTTTCTTT. Translating gives CASSKRVSNTEAFF.